The source of this T cell receptor (beta chain) is a study of response to subunit inactivated influenza vaccine. Germline V gives CDR1 MNHEY, CDR2 SVGEGT. Trimming took 1 base from V and 2 from J, leaving 15 bases between them. The CDR3 totals 16 residues. This clonotype was counted a few times. What it binds is unknown. TCRdb passed the RT-PCR reads through MiXCR, listing each CDR3 protein once. The sample carries a few hundred thousand distinct CDR3 sequences, about 20% recorded once. Whole-study findings and limits: Few additional T cells are recruited per seasonal influenza vaccination, authors suggested.

The source was PBMCs from blood, collected less than 22 months after vaccination. The receptor's source is a man between 50 and 75 years old who received an inactivated influenza vaccine. J is TRBJ2-7 and V is TRBV6-2 or TRBV6-3, with a tentative D call TRBD1 (7 bases). The CDR3 coding sequence is TGTGCCAGCAGTTACTATCGCGGGACAGCCACCTACGAGCAGTACTTC. Translated: CASSYYRGTATYEQYF.